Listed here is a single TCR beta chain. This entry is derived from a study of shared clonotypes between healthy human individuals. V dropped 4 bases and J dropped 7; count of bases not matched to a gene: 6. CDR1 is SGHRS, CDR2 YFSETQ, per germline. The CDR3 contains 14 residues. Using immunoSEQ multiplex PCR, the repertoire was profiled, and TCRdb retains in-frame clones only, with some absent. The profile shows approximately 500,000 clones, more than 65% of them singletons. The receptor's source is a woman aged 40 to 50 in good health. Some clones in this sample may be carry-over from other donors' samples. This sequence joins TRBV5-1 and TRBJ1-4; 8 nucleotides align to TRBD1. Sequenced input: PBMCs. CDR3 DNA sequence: TGCGCCAGCAGCCTAGGACAGGGTATTGAAAAACTGTTTTTT. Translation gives CASSLGQGIEKLFF.